These 30 T cell receptor beta chains were all obtained from the same sample, sequenced in a study of blood T cell repertoires in COVID-19. Sequencing was performed with immunoSEQ multiplex PCR; in TCRdb, only in-frame clones are kept and a portion is missing. The table has around 230,000 clones, 82% seen once. Sequencing used peripheral blood. The source is a woman aged 55 to 70 with active or convalescent COVID-19.

The gene calls are TRBV11-2 and TRBJ2-3, with TRBD2 matching over 10 bases. The CDR3 is 16 amino acids. CDR1 and CDR2 from the germline V gene are SGHAT and FQNNGV. Unmatched junction bases numbered 6, after V lost 4 bases and J lost 2 bases. CDR3 in amino acids: CASSYRTSGNTDTQYF. CDR3 sequence (DNA): TGTGCCAGCAGCTATAGGACTAGCGGAAACACAGATACGCAGTATTTT. Full variable domain (missing parts from reference TRBV11-2 and TRBJ2-3): EAGVAQSPRYKIIEKRQSVAFWCNPISGHATLYWYQQILGQGPKLLIQFQNNGVVDDSQLPKDRFSAERLKGVDSTLKIQPAKLEDSAVYLCASSYRTSGNTDTQYFGPGTRLTVL.

The V call is TRBV4-3, the J call TRBJ2-3; 11 bases map to TRBD1. Germline CDR1 and CDR2: LGHNA and YSLEER. The length of the CDR3 is 17 residues. V shed 4 bases, J shed 4 bases, and the junction held 10 bases outside the gene matches. The CDR3 DNA sequence: TGCGCCAGCAGCCCCTCCCGAGGACAGGGGGCGTCAGATACGCAGTATTTT. Its translation is CASSPSRGQGASDTQYF.

The V call is TRBV29-1, the J call TRBJ2-2, with D tentatively TRBD2 (7 bases). V lost 6 bases and J lost 1, with 15 bases in between. The CDR3 runs to 15 residues. CDR1 and CDR2 from the germline V gene are SQVTM and ANQGSEA. DNA for the CDR3: TGCAGCGTCCGAGGGGGACTACTGAACACCGGGGAGCTGTTTTTT. Amino acid sequence: CSVRGGLLNTGELFF.

The rearrangement uses TRBV19 and TRBJ1-3; D not resolved. Germline V gene lookup returns CDR1 LNHDA and CDR2 SQIVND (reference sequence). The CDR3 contains 15 residues. V lost 9 bases and J 3 bases, leaving 18 bases between the germline ends. In DNA, the CDR3 is TGTGCCAGCTCCCACCCCCCTAGTGGTGGAAACACCATATATTTT. This sequence encodes CASSHPPSGGNTIYF.

The chain joins TRBV11-2 to TRBJ1-1; D call uncertain. V was clipped by 5 bases and J by 1 base, with 11 bases between them. The germline V gene encodes CDR1 SGHAT and CDR2 FQNNGV. The CDR3 is 14 residues long. CDR3 DNA: TGTGCCAGCAGCACCAACCTCGGGAACACTGAAGCTTTCTTT. The encoded protein is CASSTNLGNTEAFF.

The chain recombines TRBV5-6 with TRBJ1-6; 9 bases are a match to TRBD1. The V gene end was trimmed by 1 base and the J gene end by 6 bases; junction bases not matched to a gene: 2. CDR3 size: 15 residues. CDR1 is SGHDT and CDR2 is YYEEEE in the germline V gene. The CDR3 is CASSLKTGGNSPLHF. For the CDR3, the DNA is TGTGCCAGCAGCTTGAAGACAGGGGGTAATTCACCCCTCCACTTT.

The V gene is TRBV5-1, the J gene TRBJ1-4; 9 bases agree with TRBD1. V lost 4 bases, J lost 10 bases, and 8 bases stayed unmatched. The CDR3 runs to 14 residues. From germline, CDR1 is SGHRS and CDR2 YFSETQ. CDR3 protein: CASSLGQGKRKLFF. DNA for the CDR3: TGCGCCAGCAGCCTGGGACAGGGAAAGAGAAAACTGTTTTTT.

The chain links TRBV7-9 to TRBJ2-7; perhaps TRBD1 as D (5 bases). This CDR3 has 13 amino acids. CDR1 and CDR2 (germline): SEHNR, FQNEAQ (reference sequence). V shed 5 bases and J shed 1 base, with 9 bases lying between them. The CDR3 coding sequence is TGTGCCAGCAGCGTCCGACAGTCCTACGAGCAGTACTTC. Translated, it gives CASSVRQSYEQYF.

This chain links TRBV27 with TRBJ2-1, with D maybe TRBD2 (5 bases). Germline V gene lookup returns CDR1 MNHEY and CDR2 SMNVEV (reference sequence). This CDR3 region has 14 residues. V lost 8 bases and J lost 8, with 19 bases in between. CDR3 in amino acids: CASGSVYSEDEQFF. The CDR3 nucleotides are TGTGCCAGCGGTTCGGTCTACTCGGAGGATGAGCAGTTCTTC.

The chain is built from TRBV19 and TRBJ1-2; 9 bases are a match to TRBD1. The CDR3 is 14 amino acids. V shed 7 bases, J shed 4 bases, and the junction held 7 bases outside the gene matches. From germline, CDR1 is LNHDA and CDR2 SQIVND (reference sequence). CDR3: CASIGDRVAYGYTF. The CDR3 DNA is TGTGCCAGTATAGGGGACAGGGTGGCCTATGGCTACACCTTC.

This clone was seen more than once but under ten times. The J gene is TRBJ2-2, the V gene TRBV3-1 (or the pseudogene TRBV3-2); possibly TRBD2 for D (6 bases). Between the trimmed V and J ends, which lost 2 bases and 6 bases, there was a span of 13 bases. This CDR3 spans 15 amino acids. CDR1 LGHDT and CDR2 YNNKEL come from the germline V gene (reference sequence). This CDR3 reads CASSQQGGVPGELFF. The DNA of the CDR3 is TGTGCCAGCAGCCAACAAGGAGGGGTCCCCGGGGAGCTGTTTTTT.

This clone came up a few times. The V and J genes are TRBV7-2 and TRBJ2-5; TRBD1 matches at 11 bases. The CDR3 has 15 residues. Germline CDR1 and CDR2: SGHTA and FQGNSA. J lost 2 bases, V lost 5 bases, and 4 bases had no gene match. CDR3 DNA sequence: TGTGCCAGCAGCAGGGGGACAGGGGGACAAGAGACCCAGTACTTC. Amino acid sequence: CASSRGTGGQETQYF.

The rearrangement joins TRBV7-9 to TRBJ1-6; 7 nucleotides line up with TRBD1. Germline CDR1 SEHNR, CDR2 FQNEAQ (reference sequence). This CDR3 has 14 amino acids. V lost 6 bases and J lost 9; bases outside the gene matches: 8. CDR3 protein: CASREGQPGSPLHF. CDR3 DNA: TGTGCCAGCAGGGAGGGACAGCCAGGTTCACCCCTCCACTTT.

This clone was seen a few times. The chain carries TRBV6-5 and TRBJ1-6; TRBD1 might be the D (6 bases). Germline CDR1 MNHEY, CDR2 SVGAGI. V was trimmed by 5 bases and J by 10 bases, leaving 15 bases between them. The CDR3 runs to 14 residues. Here the CDR3 DNA reads TGTGCCAGCAGTCCGTCGACAGGTGAATCACCCCTCCACTTT. This gives the protein CASSPSTGESPLHF.

The chain recombines TRBV5-1 with TRBJ1-1; no clear D gene. Looked up from germline, CDR1 is SGHRS and CDR2 is YFSETQ. The CDR3 length is 12 residues. With 4 bases removed from V and 4 bases from J, the gap between germline ends came to 8 bases. The CDR3 reads CASSLHSTEAFF. For the CDR3, the DNA is TGCGCCAGCAGCCTCCACAGCACTGAAGCTTTCTTT.

The chain employs TRBV2 and TRBJ2-5; TRBD2 matches 7 bases. Trimming cost V 3 bases and J 7 bases; bases outside gene matches: 5. The germline V gene has CDR1 SNHLY and CDR2 FYNNEI. The CDR3 length is 13 residues. As DNA, the CDR3 is TGTGCCAGCAGTGAGGGACTATCGGGGACCCAGTACTTC. Protein: CASSEGLSGTQYF.

The chain couples TRBV19 to TRBJ2-5; D call uncertain. V dropped 5 bases and J dropped 5 bases, with 15 bases sitting between them. Per germline, CDR1 LNHDA and CDR2 SQIVND (reference sequence). The CDR3 covers 14 residues. Here the CDR3 reads CASSRGGGGETQYF. The CDR3 coding sequence is TGTGCCAGTAGTCGCGGTGGCGGTGGGGAGACCCAGTACTTC.

Written as DNA, the CDR3 is TGTGCCAGTAGTATTAGGGGGACAGGGCTTAGAAACATTCAGTACTTC. This gives the protein CASSIRGTGLRNIQYF. The chain employs TRBV19 and TRBJ2-4; 9 bases are a match to TRBD1. The V segment lost 3 bases and the J segment 6 bases; nucleotides outside the gene matches: 9. In germline, CDR1 is LNHDA, CDR2 SQIVND (reference sequence). The CDR3 runs to 16 residues.

The gene calls are TRBV6-5 and TRBJ1-5; D perhaps matches TRBD1 (5 bases). Trimming shortened V by 0 bases and J by 3 bases, and 9 bases separated the two germline ends. This CDR3 contains 15 residues. CDR1 and CDR2 (germline): MNHEY, SVGAGI. For the CDR3, the DNA is TGTGCCAGCAGTTACTCCGACAGCTCCAATCAGCCCCAGCATTTT. It yields the protein CASSYSDSSNQPQHF.

V and J are TRBV5-1 and TRBJ1-2, with D tentatively TRBD1 (5 bases). Trimming shortened V by 2 bases and J by 5 bases, and 13 bases separated the two germline ends. The CDR3 totals 14 residues. CDR1 and CDR2 (germline): SGHRS, YFSETQ. The CDR3 loop is CASSFGGRDYGYTF. The CDR3 coding sequence is TGCGCCAGCAGCTTTGGGGGGAGAGATTATGGCTACACCTTC.

The chain is built from TRBV30 and TRBJ2-3; 12 bases match TRBD2. J gave up 3 bases and V 0 bases, and 19 bases lay outside the gene matches. The germline CDR1 and CDR2 sequences are GTSNPN and SVGIG (reference sequence). The CDR3 runs to 21 residues. The CDR3 DNA reads as TGTGCCTGGAGTGTACTCGGAAGACTAGCGGGGGATCTTTATCGTACAGATACGCAGTATTTT. Its translation is CAWSVLGRLAGDLYRTDTQYF.

The chain carries TRBV3-1 (or the pseudogene TRBV3-2) and TRBJ2-7; D uncertain. There are 14 residues in the CDR3. Deletions cut 0 bases from V and 0 bases from J, with 6 bases between. CDR1 is LGHDT and CDR2 is YNNKEL in the germline V gene (reference sequence). CDR3 nucleotides: TGTGCCAGCAGCCAAGACACTGGCTCCTACGAGCAGTACTTC. Translated: CASSQDTGSYEQYF.

This chain uses TRBV10-3 with TRBJ1-1; the match to TRBD1 covers 7 bases. The CDR3 totals 14 residues. Germline V gene lookup returns CDR1 ENHRY and CDR2 SYGVKD. V was pared by 4 bases and J by 4 bases, with 6 bases of the junction left unmatched. Written as DNA, the CDR3 is TGTGCCATCAGTGGAGAGGGGGCGCGCACTGAAGCTTTCTTT. As protein: CAISGEGARTEAFF.

The gene calls are TRBV11-1 and TRBJ1-2; 7 nucleotides align to TRBD1. The J segment lost 10 bases and the V segment lost 5 bases, leaving 10 bases of the junction unmatched. The CDR3 covers 13 residues. Germline CDR1 reads SGHAT; CDR2 reads FQDESV (reference sequence). The CDR3 nucleotides read TGTGCCAGCAGCCCCTTAGACAGGGAAGACTACACCTTC. Its translation is CASSPLDREDYTF.

The chain joins TRBV6-2 or TRBV6-3 to TRBJ2-3; 8 positions agree with TRBD1. This CDR3 region has 19 residues. Per the germline V gene, CDR1 is MNHEY and CDR2 is SVGEGT. J was trimmed by 2 bases and V by 0 bases; bases with no gene match: 13. CDR3 in DNA: TGTGCCAGCAGTTACTCATCGACGGGTTGGACAGGGAACACAGATACGCAGTATTTT. Translation: CASSYSSTGWTGNTDTQYF.

In regard to this clone: Different DNA sequences within this sample yield the same CDR3. The rearrangement uses TRBV18 and TRBJ1-2, with D possibly matching TRBD1 (6 bases). Per germline, CDR1 KGHSH and CDR2 LQKENI. Trimming removed 2 bases at V and 4 bases at J, with 8 bases between. The CDR3 spans 13 residues. The CDR3 sequence is CASSPDRIYGYTF. Written as DNA, the CDR3 is TGTGCCAGCTCACCAGACAGGATCTATGGCTACACCTTC.

This clone was seen a few times. CDR3 nucleotides: TGCGCCAGCAGCTTGGACAGGGGATACGAGCAGTACTTC. This translates into CASSLDRGYEQYF. The rearrangement uses TRBV5-1 and TRBJ2-7, with 7 bases fitting TRBD1. V lost 0 bases to trimming and J lost 4 bases; unmatched junction nucleotides: 1. The CDR3 has 13 residues. Germline V gene sequence: CDR1 SGHRS, CDR2 YFSETQ.

The chain links TRBV5-6 to TRBJ2-7, with 10 bases identical to TRBD2. The CDR3 runs 15 residues. V lost 4 bases to trimming and J lost 2 bases; unmatched junction nucleotides: 6. In germline, CDR1 is SGHDT, CDR2 YYEEEE. This CDR3 reads CASSGGLASPYEQYF. CDR3 bases: TGTGCCAGCAGCGGGGGACTAGCGAGCCCCTACGAGCAGTACTTC.

This chain connects TRBV3-1 (or the pseudogene TRBV3-2) to TRBJ2-3, with D possibly TRBD2 on 5 matching bases. The germline CDR1 and CDR2 sequences are LGHDT and YNNKEL (reference sequence). V lost 2 bases to trimming and J lost 8 bases, with 14 bases between them. The CDR3 spans 14 residues. The CDR3 nucleotides are TGTGCCAGCAGCCAATTCTCGGGGAAGGGTACGCAGTATTTT. It encodes CASSQFSGKGTQYF.

The gene calls are TRBV29-1 and TRBJ1-2; D might be TRBD1 (5 bases). The CDR3 loop spans 13 amino acids. Germline V gene data show CDR1 as SQVTM and CDR2 as ANQGSEA. Trimming cost V 0 bases and J 4 bases, with 9 bases left between them. CDR3 in DNA: TGCAGCGTTGAAGACACCAGGGCCTATGGCTACACCTTC. Translating gives CSVEDTRAYGYTF.